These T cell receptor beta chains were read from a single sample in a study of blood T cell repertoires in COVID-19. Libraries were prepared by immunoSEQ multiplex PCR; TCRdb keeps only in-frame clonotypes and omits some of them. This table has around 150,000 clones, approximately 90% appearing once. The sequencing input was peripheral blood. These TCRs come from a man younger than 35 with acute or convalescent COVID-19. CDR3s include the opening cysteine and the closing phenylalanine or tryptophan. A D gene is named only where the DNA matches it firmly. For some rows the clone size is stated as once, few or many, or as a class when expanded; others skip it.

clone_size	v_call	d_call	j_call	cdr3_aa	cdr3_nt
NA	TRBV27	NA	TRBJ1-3	CASSFGRGNTIYF	TGTGCCAGCAGTTTTGGAAGAGGTAACACCATATATTTT
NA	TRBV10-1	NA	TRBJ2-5	CASSESVAPGETQYF	TGCGCCAGCAGTGAGTCGGTGGCTCCGGGGGAGACCCAGTACTTC
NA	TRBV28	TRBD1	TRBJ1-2	CASSLGGQGHNYGYTF	TGTGCCAGCAGTTTGGGAGGACAGGGGCATAACTATGGCTACACCTTC
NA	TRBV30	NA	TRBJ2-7	CAWSLAYEQYF	TGTGCCTGGAGCCTAGCATACGAGCAGTACTTC
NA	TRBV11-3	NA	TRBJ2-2	CASSLRVSGELFF	TGTGCCAGCAGCTTAAGAGTCTCCGGGGAGCTGTTTTTT
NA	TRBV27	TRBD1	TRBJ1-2	CASSPAGTGLGYTF	TGTGCCAGCAGTCCAGCCGGGACAGGGCTTGGCTACACCTTC
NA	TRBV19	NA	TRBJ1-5	CASSPLTGGNQPQHF	TGTGCCAGTAGCCCTTTGACAGGTGGCAATCAGCCCCAGCATTTT
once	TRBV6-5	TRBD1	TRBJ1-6	CASSYDGQGLGSPLHF	TGTGCCAGCAGTTACGACGGACAGGGATTGGGCTCACCCCTCCACTTT
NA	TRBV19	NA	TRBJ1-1	CATQGLGDTEAFF	TGTGCCACCCAGGGGCTAGGCGACACTGAAGCTTTCTTT
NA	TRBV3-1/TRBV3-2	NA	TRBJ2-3	CASSQELVLNTQYF	TGTGCCAGCAGCCAAGAGTTAGTACTGAATACGCAGTATTTT
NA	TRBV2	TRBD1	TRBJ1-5	CASSPGTGAIQPQHF	TGTGCCAGCAGTCCCGGGACAGGGGCCATTCAGCCCCAGCATTTT
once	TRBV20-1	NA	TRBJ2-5	CSGGYQETQYF	TGCAGTGGAGGTTATCAAGAGACCCAGTACTTC
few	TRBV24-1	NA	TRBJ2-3	CATSQGRDTQYF	TGTGCCACCAGTCAGGGGAGAGATACGCAGTATTTT
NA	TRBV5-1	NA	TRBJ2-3	CASSLAQVADTQYF	TGCGCCAGCAGCTTGGCACAGGTCGCCGATACGCAGTATTTT
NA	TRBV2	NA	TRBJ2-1	CASNMEYEQFF	TGTGCCAGCAATATGGAGTACGAGCAGTTCTTC
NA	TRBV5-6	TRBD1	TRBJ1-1	CASSLVGQGGTEAFF	TGTGCCAGCAGCTTAGTCGGGCAGGGGGGCACTGAAGCTTTCTTT
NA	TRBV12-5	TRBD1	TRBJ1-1	CASGRDRGYTEAFF	TGTGCTAGTGGGAGGGACAGGGGATACACTGAAGCTTTCTTT
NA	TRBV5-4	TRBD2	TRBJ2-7	CASSLMREEIYEQYF	TGTGCCAGCAGCTTGATGCGGGAGGAGATTTACGAGCAGTACTTC
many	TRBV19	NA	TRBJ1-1	CASKDRLYTEAFF	TGTGCCAGTAAGGACAGACTTTACACTGAAGCTTTCTTT
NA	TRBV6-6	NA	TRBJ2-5	CASSSQETQYF	TGTGCCAGCAGTTCACAAGAGACCCAGTACTTC
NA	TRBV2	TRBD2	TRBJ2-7	CASSRYAGGSDTYEQYF	TGTGCCAGCAGTCGCTACGCTGGCGGGAGTGACACCTACGAGCAGTACTTC
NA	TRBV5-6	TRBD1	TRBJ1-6	CASSPGTANSPLHF	TGTGCCAGCAGCCCTGGGACAGCTAATTCACCCCTCCACTTT
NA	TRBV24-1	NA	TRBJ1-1	CATGEAGSTEAFF	TGTGCCACGGGGGAGGCGGGAAGCACTGAAGCTTTCTTT
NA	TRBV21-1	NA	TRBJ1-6	CASSKIPLRGYPNSPLHF	TGTGCCAGCAGCAAGATCCCGTTAAGGGGGTATCCTAATTCACCCCTCCACTTT
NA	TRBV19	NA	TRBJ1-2	CASSLFDRGDYGYTF	TGTGCCAGTAGTTTATTCGATCGGGGGGACTATGGCTACACCTTC
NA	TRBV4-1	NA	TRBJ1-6	CASSQNTGKSDSPLHF	TGCGCCAGCAGCCAGAATACAGGGAAATCGGATTCACCCCTCCACTTT
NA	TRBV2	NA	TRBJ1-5	CASSEDNNQPQHF	TGTGCCAGCAGTGAAGATAACAATCAGCCCCAGCATTTT
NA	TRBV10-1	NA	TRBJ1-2	CASSESRSGNYGYTF	TGCGCCAGCAGTGAGTCGAGGTCAGGGAACTATGGCTACACCTTC
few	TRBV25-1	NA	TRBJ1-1	CASSVPGTSDTEAFF	TGTGCCAGCAGTGTGCCTGGGACAAGCGACACTGAAGCTTTCTTT
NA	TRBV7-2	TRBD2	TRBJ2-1	CASSPRLAGTWGFNEQFF	TGTGCCAGCAGCCCCCGCTTAGCGGGGACCTGGGGATTCAATGAGCAGTTCTTC
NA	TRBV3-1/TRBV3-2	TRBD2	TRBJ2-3	CASSLHSGGGTDTQYF	TGTGCCAGCAGCCTCCATAGCGGGGGGGGCACAGATACGCAGTATTTT
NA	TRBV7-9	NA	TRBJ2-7	CASSLGTANYEQYF	TGTGCCAGCAGCTTAGGGACAGCCAACTACGAGCAGTACTTC
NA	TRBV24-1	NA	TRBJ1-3	CATSDSLTSGNTIYF	TGTGCCACCAGTGATTCGTTGACATCTGGAAACACCATATATTTT
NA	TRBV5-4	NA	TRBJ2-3	CASSLSGQFTDTQYF	TGTGCCAGCAGCTTGTCAGGGCAATTCACAGATACGCAGTATTTT
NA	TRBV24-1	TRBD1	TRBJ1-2	CATSDSMTGNYGYTF	TGTGCCACCAGTGATTCCATGACAGGGAACTATGGCTACACCTTC
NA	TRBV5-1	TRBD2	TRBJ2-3	CASSLGAGGSTDTQYF	TGCGCCAGCAGCTTGGGCGCGGGGGGAAGCACAGATACGCAGTATTTT
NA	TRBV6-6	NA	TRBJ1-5	CASSYRMGRFNQPQHF	TGTGCCAGCAGTTACCGAATGGGCAGGTTCAATCAGCCCCAGCATTTT
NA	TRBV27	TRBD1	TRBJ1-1	CASSFYRGSGLEAFF	TGTGCCAGCAGTTTTTACAGGGGATCGGGACTTGAAGCTTTCTTT
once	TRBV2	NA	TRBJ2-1	CASSEEQGPYNEQFF	TGTGCCAGCAGTGAAGAACAGGGACCCTACAATGAGCAGTTCTTC
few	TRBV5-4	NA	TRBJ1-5	CASSLGTEPNQPQHF	TGTGCCAGCAGCTTGGGGACAGAGCCCAATCAGCCCCAGCATTTT
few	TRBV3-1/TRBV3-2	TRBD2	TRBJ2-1	CASSQNPGTSSEQFF	TGTGCCAGCAGCCAAAACCCCGGGACTAGCAGTGAGCAGTTCTTC
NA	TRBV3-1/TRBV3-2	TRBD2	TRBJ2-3	CASSQDWGGEPWDTQYF	TGTGCCAGCAGCCAAGATTGGGGGGGGGAGCCCTGGGATACGCAGTATTTT
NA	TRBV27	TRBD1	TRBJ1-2	CASSRLGGTGGSGYTF	TGTGCCAGCAGTCGCCTCGGAGGGACAGGGGGCAGTGGCTACACCTTC
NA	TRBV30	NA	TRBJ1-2	CAWRNPARPELYGYTF	TGTGCCTGGAGAAACCCCGCCCGCCCGGAACTATATGGCTACACCTTC
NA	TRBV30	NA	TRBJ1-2	CAWSGAVGNYGYTF	TGTGCCTGGAGTGGGGCAGTGGGCAACTATGGCTACACCTTC
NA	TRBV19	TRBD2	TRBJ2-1	CASSPRTSGFSYNEQFF	TGTGCCAGTAGTCCACGGACTAGCGGGTTCTCCTACAATGAGCAGTTCTTC
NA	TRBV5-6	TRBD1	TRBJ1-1	CASSLRAGGLVTEAFF	TGTGCCAGCAGCTTAAGGGCAGGGGGTCTCGTCACTGAAGCTTTCTTT
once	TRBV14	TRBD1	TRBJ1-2	CASSPSGGGYTF	TGTGCCAGCAGCCCATCAGGGGGTGGCTACACCTTC
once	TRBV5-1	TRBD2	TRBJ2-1	CASSREGTSGRRRNEQFF	TGCGCCAGCAGCCGGGAGGGGACTAGCGGGAGACGAAGAAATGAGCAGTTCTTC
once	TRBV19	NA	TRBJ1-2	CASSTFLGASGYGYTF	TGTGCCAGTAGTACCTTTTTAGGGGCCTCTGGCTATGGCTACACCTTC
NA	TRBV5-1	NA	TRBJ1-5	CASSSRGGNQPQHF	TGCGCCAGCAGCTCCCGGGGAGGCAATCAGCCCCAGCATTTT
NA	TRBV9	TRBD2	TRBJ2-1	CASSGLGGLNYNEQFF	TGTGCCAGCAGCGGCCTCGGGGGGTTGAACTACAATGAGCAGTTCTTC
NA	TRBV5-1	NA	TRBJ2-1	CASMVGASSYNEQFF	TGCGCCAGCATGGTAGGAGCCAGCTCCTACAATGAGCAGTTCTTC
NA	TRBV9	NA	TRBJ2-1	CASSPAEWGGLINEQFF	TGTGCCAGCAGCCCCGCCGAATGGGGGGGCCTCATCAATGAGCAGTTCTTC